This T cell receptor (beta chain) was recorded in a study of shared clonotypes between healthy human individuals. Here immunoSEQ multiplex PCR was the method, and the copy in TCRdb shows in-frame clones only, minus some. The data contain approximately 1.9 million clones, 93% of them singletons. This CDR3 is built from 14 residues. The ends lost 10 bases at V and 2 bases at J; junction bases unmatched: 5. Germline loops: CDR1 LNHNV, CDR2 YYDKDF (reference sequence). Terminally differentiated effector memory CD45RA+ cells were excluded by CCR7 positive selection of CD45RO-negative cells. This rearrangement joins TRBV15 to TRBJ2-6; the match to TRBD2 covers 7 bases. Sequences were obtained from naive CD8+ T cells from PBMCs. The sequence was obtained from a man between 18 and 35 years old in good health. Some clones in this sample may be carry-over from other donors' samples. Written as DNA, the CDR3 is TGTGCCATTGGGAGGGTGACTGGGGCCAACGTCCTGACTTTC. Translating gives CAIGRVTGANVLTF.